The 24 T cell receptor beta chains given below trace back to one sample, sequenced in a study of cytomegalovirus exposure and HLA in healthy donors. The PCR made use of 60 Vbeta and 13 Jbeta primers. Here immunoSEQ multiplex PCR was the method, and the copy in TCRdb shows in-frame clones only, minus some. The sample carries 180,000 or so clones, around 78% recorded once. Sequenced: PBMCs. The origin of the receptors is a man between 18 and 35 years old in good health and CMV-seronegative.

This clone appeared a single time. The chain joins TRBV19 to TRBJ2-1, with D maybe TRBD2 (6 bases). V dropped 9 bases and J dropped 6 bases, with 12 bases sitting between them. CDR1 is LNHDA and CDR2 is SQIVND in the germline V gene (reference sequence). The CDR3 is made up of 12 amino acids. CDR3 nucleotide sequence: TGTGCCAGCAGCCGGGACTTCAATGAGCAGTTCTTC. It translates to CASSRDFNEQFF.

This chain joins TRBV11-3 and TRBJ2-3, with D perhaps TRBD2 (6 bases). Between the trimmed V and J ends, which lost 1 base and 6 bases, there was a span of 8 bases. Germline lookup yields CDR1 SGHNT and CDR2 YENEEA. The CDR3 is 13 residues long. DNA for the CDR3: TGTGCCAGCAGCTTAGTGGAGGGGGATACGCAGTATTTT. Residues: CASSLVEGDTQYF. Together with reference TRBV11-3 and TRBJ2-3, the CDR3 gives the full variable domain: EAGVVQSPRYKIIEKKQPVAFWCNPISGHNTLYWYLQNLGQGPELLIRYENEEAVDDSQLPKDRFSAERLKGVDSTLKIQPAELGDSAVYLCASSLVEGDTQYFGPGTRLTVL.

The gene calls are TRBV7-3 and TRBJ2-2; no clear D. The CDR3 runs to 13 residues. Looked up from germline, CDR1 is SGHTA and CDR2 is FQGTGA. The V and J ends lost 5 bases and 5 bases respectively, with 9 bases between them. CDR3 sequence: CASSPDSTGELFF. DNA for the CDR3: TGTGCCAGCAGCCCCGACTCGACCGGGGAGCTGTTTTTT.

The rearrangement joins TRBV30 to TRBJ2-7; weak D call: TRBD1 (6 bases). V was cut by 4 bases and J by 7 bases, with 17 bases left in between. The CDR3 loop spans 13 amino acids. Germline loops: CDR1 GTSNPN, CDR2 SVGIG (reference sequence). CDR3 bases: TGTGCCTGGAACCGACAGGAGCCTATGGAGCAGTACTTC. Translated, it gives CAWNRQEPMEQYF.

This rearrangement joins TRBV28 to TRBJ1-6; D perhaps matches TRBD1 (5 bases). The ends were cut back, 3 bases at V and 7 bases at J, with 10 bases in the middle. This CDR3 has 14 amino acids. Looked up from germline, CDR1 is MDHEN and CDR2 is SYDVKM. CDR3 sequence (DNA): TGTGCCAGCAGTTTGGGACTGTTCAATTCACCCCTCCACTTT. It translates to CASSLGLFNSPLHF.

The V and J genes are TRBV6-6 and TRBJ1-1; D ambiguous. This CDR3 contains 15 residues. The ends were cut back, 0 bases at V and 8 bases at J, with 16 bases in the middle. Germline loops: CDR1 MNHNY, CDR2 SVGAGI (reference sequence). CDR3 DNA sequence: TGTGCCAGCAGTTACTCGTCCCGGAGTGTCACCGAAGCTTTCTTT. It specifies CASSYSSRSVTEAFF.

The chain couples TRBV7-3 to TRBJ2-1, with D tentatively TRBD2 (6 bases). Trimming removed 3 bases at V and 6 bases at J, with 15 bases between. CDR3 size: 15 residues. Germline CDR1 is SGHTA and CDR2 is FQGTGA. This CDR3 is CASSFETGVTNEQFF. The CDR3 DNA follows: TGTGCCAGCAGCTTCGAGACGGGGGTTACCAATGAGCAGTTCTTC.

Concerning this clone: The germline gene is not matched at one end of the junction; a read error may be the cause. The chain links TRBV7-9 to TRBJ1-6; tentatively, D is TRBD1 (5 bases). Looked up from germline, CDR1 is SEHNR and CDR2 is FQNEAQ (reference sequence). CDR3 length: 16 amino acids. In nucleotides, the CDR3 is TGTTCCAGCAGCTTACGGGGGGGGGCCTATAATTCACCCCTCCACTTT. Translating gives CSSSLRGGAYNSPLHF.

The chain joins TRBV5-4 to TRBJ2-1; 9 bases fit TRBD2. Per germline, CDR1 SGHNT and CDR2 YYREEE (reference sequence). Trimming removed 2 bases from V and 5 bases from J; junction bases left unmatched: 5. This CDR3 region has 15 residues. CDR3 amino acids: CASSFTGTSNNEQFF. DNA for the CDR3: TGTGCCAGCAGCTTTACCGGGACTAGCAACAATGAGCAGTTCTTC.

The chain carries TRBV7-3 and TRBJ1-1; perhaps TRBD1 as D (5 bases). The CDR3 runs to 13 residues. V lost 3 bases and J lost 1, with 6 bases in between. CDR1 is SGHTA and CDR2 is FQGTGA in the germline V gene. This CDR3 is CASSLQGNTEAFF. Written as DNA, the CDR3 is TGTGCCAGCAGCTTGCAGGGGAACACTGAAGCTTTCTTT.

The rearrangement uses TRBV2 and TRBJ1-2, with D maybe TRBD1 (6 bases). The germline V and J ends were trimmed by 6 bases and 8 bases, with 19 bases remaining between them. CDR3 length: 14 amino acids. Germline V gene data show CDR1 as SNHLY and CDR2 as FYNNEI. The CDR3, as DNA: TGTGCCAGCAGGGCCGGGACACAGTCGTCAGGCTACACCTTC. Protein sequence: CASRAGTQSSGYTF.

The V call is TRBV5-1, the J call TRBJ1-1; 9 bases are shared with TRBD1. V gave up 0 bases and J gave up 6 bases; unmatched junction bases: 9. The germline gives CDR1 SGHRS, CDR2 YFSETQ. The CDR3 has 16 residues. The CDR3 sequence is CASSLGPGTGLAEAFF. The CDR3 DNA reads as TGCGCCAGCAGCTTGGGCCCCGGGACAGGGTTGGCTGAAGCTTTCTTT.

V gene TRBV28 combines with J gene TRBJ2-7; D unresolved. Trimming took 4 bases from V and 4 from J, leaving 8 bases between them. The CDR3 is 12 residues long. Germline CDR1 MDHEN, CDR2 SYDVKM. CDR3 protein: CASSSPPYEQYF. In nucleotides, the CDR3 is TGTGCCAGCAGTTCCCCCCCGTACGAGCAGTACTTC.

The chain carries TRBV5-5 and TRBJ2-7; D might be TRBD1 (6 bases). The CDR3 sequence is 14 residues long. Germline assignment: CDR1 SGHKS and CDR2 YYEKEE (reference sequence). V lost 0 bases to trimming and J lost 2 bases, with 9 bases between them. The CDR3 DNA follows: TGTGCCAGCAGCTTGGCCAGGGGAACCTACGAGCAGTACTTC. It specifies CASSLARGTYEQYF.

The chain is built from TRBV28 and TRBJ2-7, with 8 bases fitting TRBD2. The CDR3 spans 16 residues. V gave up 6 bases and J gave up 3 bases; unmatched junction bases: 13. The germline CDR1 and CDR2 sequences are MDHEN and SYDVKM. This chain's CDR3 is CASSPPSGGTFYEQYF. The CDR3 nucleotides are TGTGCCAGCAGCCCCCCCAGCGGGGGAACGTTCTACGAGCAGTACTTC.

This sequence joins TRBV6-5 and TRBJ1-2, with D perhaps TRBD1 (5 bases). This CDR3 is built from 16 residues. Germline CDR1 reads MNHEY; CDR2 reads SVGAGI. Trimming shortened V by 4 bases and J by 6 bases, and 21 bases separated the two germline ends. The CDR3 sequence is CASSWASGATSDGYTF. In DNA, the CDR3 is TGTGCCAGCAGTTGGGCGAGCGGGGCAACCTCGGATGGCTACACCTTC.

This clone appeared once. V usage is TRBV19 and J usage is TRBJ2-7, with 9 bases aligning to TRBD2. V lost 9 bases and J lost 7; bases outside the gene matches: 10. The CDR3 covers 13 residues. Germline V gene sequence: CDR1 LNHDA, CDR2 SQIVND (reference sequence). CDR3 sequence reads: CASSLRLADEQYF. Here the CDR3 DNA reads TGTGCCAGCAGCCTGAGACTAGCGGATGAGCAGTACTTC.

V gene TRBV19 combines with J gene TRBJ1-4; 7 nucleotides align to TRBD1. The germline V gene encodes CDR1 LNHDA and CDR2 SQIVND (reference sequence). This CDR3 region has 17 residues. V shed 7 bases and J 2 bases; nucleotides not matched to a gene: 13. In nucleotides, the CDR3 is TGTGCCAGTACCGTAAGAACGAGGGGGCCGACTAATGAAAAACTGTTTTTT. Amino acid sequence: CASTVRTRGPTNEKLFF.

V and J are TRBV7-2 and TRBJ1-2, with D possibly being TRBD1 (6 bases). The CDR3 runs to 14 residues. V shed 5 bases and J shed 8 bases, with 18 bases lying between them. Germline V gene data show CDR1 as SGHTA and CDR2 as FQGNSA. CDR3 sequence: CASSPTGHGAGYTF. CDR3 DNA sequence: TGTGCCAGCAGCCCCACGGGACACGGCGCGGGCTACACCTTC.

The rearrangement uses TRBV6-5 and TRBJ1-2; TRBD1 matches 7 bases. Per the germline V gene, CDR1 is MNHEY and CDR2 is SVGAGI. Trimming cost V 4 bases and J 10 bases; bases outside gene matches: 12. The CDR3 is 14 residues long. The CDR3 DNA reads as TGTGCCAGCAGTTTGTCGCAGACAGGGATATTCTACACCTTC. Its protein is CASSLSQTGIFYTF.

V gene TRBV28 combines with J gene TRBJ2-6; 7 nucleotides line up with TRBD1. Germline trimming cut 5 bases from V and 5 bases from J; bases unmatched to any gene: 6. Germline V CDR1 and CDR2: MDHEN, SYDVKM. The CDR3 totals 15 residues. CDR3 protein: CASSKGAIRANVLTF. The DNA for the CDR3 is TGTGCCAGCAGTAAGGGGGCAATAAGGGCCAACGTCCTGACTTTC.

This clone was recorded only once. This sequence joins TRBV21-1 and TRBJ1-6; TRBD1 is the table's D call, not checked against the DNA. TRBV21-1 is a pseudogene. The CDR3 is 13 residues long. DNA for the CDR3: TGTGCCAGCAGCCCCCACAGGGATTCACCCCTCCACTTT. This codes for CASSPHRDSPLHF.

The chain links TRBV10-3 to TRBJ1-2; D is perhaps TRBD1 (6 bases). Germline V gene lookup returns CDR1 ENHRY and CDR2 SYGVKD. The CDR3 contains 13 residues. Trimming left V 4 bases short and J 4 bases short, with 10 bases between. The CDR3 loop is CAISVDRTYGYTF. In DNA form, the CDR3 reads TGTGCCATCAGTGTTGACAGGACCTATGGCTACACCTTC.

This chain links TRBV30 with TRBJ1-1; D call uncertain. Trimming cost V 5 bases and J 6 bases, with 19 bases left between them. Germline V gene sequence: CDR1 GTSNPN, CDR2 SVGIG (reference sequence). The CDR3 has 14 residues. The CDR3 spells CAWSRGWGKAEAFF. DNA for the CDR3: TGTGCCTGGTCCCGGGGATGGGGTAAGGCTGAAGCTTTCTTT.